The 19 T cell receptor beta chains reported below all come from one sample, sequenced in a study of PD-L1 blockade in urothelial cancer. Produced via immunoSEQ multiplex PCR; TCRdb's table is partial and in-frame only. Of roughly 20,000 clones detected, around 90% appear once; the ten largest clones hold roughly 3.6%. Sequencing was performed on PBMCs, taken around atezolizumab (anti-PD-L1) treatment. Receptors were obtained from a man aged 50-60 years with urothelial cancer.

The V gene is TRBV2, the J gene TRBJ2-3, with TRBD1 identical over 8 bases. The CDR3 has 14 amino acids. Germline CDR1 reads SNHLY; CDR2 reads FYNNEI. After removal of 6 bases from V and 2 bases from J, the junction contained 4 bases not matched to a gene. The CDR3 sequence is CASSAQGATDTQYF. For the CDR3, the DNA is TGTGCCAGCAGCGCCCAGGGGGCCACAGATACGCAGTATTTT.

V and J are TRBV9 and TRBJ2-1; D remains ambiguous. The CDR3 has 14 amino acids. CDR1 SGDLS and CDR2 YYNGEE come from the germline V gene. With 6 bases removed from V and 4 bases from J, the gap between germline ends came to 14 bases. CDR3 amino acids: CASTVDSFYNEQFF. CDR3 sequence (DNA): TGTGCCAGCACCGTGGATAGCTTTTACAATGAGCAGTTCTTC.

CDR3 sequence: CASSLVTSTDTQYF. The CDR3 nucleotides are TGTGCCAGCAGCTTAGTGACTAGCACAGATACGCAGTATTTT. The rearrangement joins TRBV7-6 to TRBJ2-3; unclear D gene. This CDR3 region has 14 residues. Trimming stripped 1 base from V and 0 bases from J, with 5 bases between. Looked up from germline, CDR1 is SGHVS and CDR2 is FNYEAQ.

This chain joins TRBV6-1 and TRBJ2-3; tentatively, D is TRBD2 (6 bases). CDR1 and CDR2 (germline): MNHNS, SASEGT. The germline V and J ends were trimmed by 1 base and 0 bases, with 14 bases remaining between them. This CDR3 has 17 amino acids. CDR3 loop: CASSEGDWGGSTDTQYF. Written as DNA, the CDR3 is TGTGCCAGCAGTGAAGGGGACTGGGGCGGTAGCACAGATACGCAGTATTTT.

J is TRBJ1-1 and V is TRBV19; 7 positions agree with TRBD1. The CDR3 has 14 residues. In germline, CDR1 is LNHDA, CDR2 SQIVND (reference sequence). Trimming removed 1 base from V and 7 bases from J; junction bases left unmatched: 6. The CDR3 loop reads CASSIGDRTGEAFF. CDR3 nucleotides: TGTGCCAGTAGTATAGGGGACAGAACAGGTGAAGCTTTCTTT.

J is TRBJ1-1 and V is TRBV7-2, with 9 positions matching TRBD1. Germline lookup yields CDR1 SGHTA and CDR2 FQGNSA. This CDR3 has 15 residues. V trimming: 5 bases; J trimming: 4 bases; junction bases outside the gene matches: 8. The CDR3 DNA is TGTGCCAGCAGCCTAGTCCCGACAGGGGGCACTGAAGCTTTCTTT. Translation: CASSLVPTGGTEAFF. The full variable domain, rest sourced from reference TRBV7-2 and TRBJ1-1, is GAGVSQSPSNKVTEKGKDVELRCDPISGHTALYWYRQSLGQGLEFLIYFQGNSAPDKSGLPSDRFSAERTGGSVSTLTIQRTQQEDSAVYLCASSLVPTGGTEAFFGQGTRLTVV.

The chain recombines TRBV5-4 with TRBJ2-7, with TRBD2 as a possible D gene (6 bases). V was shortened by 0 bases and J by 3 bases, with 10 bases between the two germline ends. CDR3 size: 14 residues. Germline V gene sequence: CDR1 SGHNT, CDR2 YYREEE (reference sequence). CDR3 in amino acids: CASSLGGGDYEQYF. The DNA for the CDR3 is TGTGCCAGCAGCTTGGGTGGCGGGGACTACGAGCAGTACTTC.

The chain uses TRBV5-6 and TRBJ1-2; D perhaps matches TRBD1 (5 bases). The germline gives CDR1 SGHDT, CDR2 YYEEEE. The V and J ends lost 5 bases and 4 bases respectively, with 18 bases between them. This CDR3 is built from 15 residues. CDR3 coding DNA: TGTGCCAGCAGGTCCCTTGAGACAGCTATCTATGGCTACACCTTC. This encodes CASRSLETAIYGYTF.

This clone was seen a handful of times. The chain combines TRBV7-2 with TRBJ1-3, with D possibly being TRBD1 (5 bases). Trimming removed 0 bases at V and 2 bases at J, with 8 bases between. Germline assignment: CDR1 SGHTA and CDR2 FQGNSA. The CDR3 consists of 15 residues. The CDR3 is CASSLALGAGNTIYF. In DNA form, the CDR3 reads TGTGCCAGCAGCTTAGCGCTAGGGGCTGGAAACACCATATATTTT.

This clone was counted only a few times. CDR3 sequence (DNA): TGTGCCAGCTGGAAAGTCAGGGGGCCCTCGAACACTGAAGCTTTCTTT. It translates to CASWKVRGPSNTEAFF. The chain links TRBV27 to TRBJ1-1; 8 bases line up with TRBD1. This CDR3 region has 16 residues. Per germline, CDR1 MNHEY and CDR2 SMNVEV (reference sequence). V shed 8 bases and J 1 base; nucleotides not matched to a gene: 12.

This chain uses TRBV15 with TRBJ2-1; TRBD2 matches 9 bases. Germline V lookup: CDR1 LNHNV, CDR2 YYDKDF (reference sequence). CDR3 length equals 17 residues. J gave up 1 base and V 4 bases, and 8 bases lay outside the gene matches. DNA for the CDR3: TGTGCCACCAGCACCCCGAGACTAGCGGATTCCTACAATGAGCAGTTCTTC. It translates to CATSTPRLADSYNEQFF.

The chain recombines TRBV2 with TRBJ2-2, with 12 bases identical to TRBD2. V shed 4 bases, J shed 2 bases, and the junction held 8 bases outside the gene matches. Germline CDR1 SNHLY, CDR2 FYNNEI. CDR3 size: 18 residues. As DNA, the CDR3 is TGTGCCAGCAGTGTAGGGCTAGCGGGAGGGCCCAACACCGGGGAGCTGTTTTTT. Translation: CASSVGLAGGPNTGELFF.

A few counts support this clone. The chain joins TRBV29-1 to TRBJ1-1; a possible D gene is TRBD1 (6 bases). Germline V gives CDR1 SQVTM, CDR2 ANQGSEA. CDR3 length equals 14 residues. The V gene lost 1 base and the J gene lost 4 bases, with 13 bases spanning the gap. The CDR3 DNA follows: TGCAGCGTTGAAGTTCCAGGGGAGGGCACTGAAGCTTTCTTT. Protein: CSVEVPGEGTEAFF.

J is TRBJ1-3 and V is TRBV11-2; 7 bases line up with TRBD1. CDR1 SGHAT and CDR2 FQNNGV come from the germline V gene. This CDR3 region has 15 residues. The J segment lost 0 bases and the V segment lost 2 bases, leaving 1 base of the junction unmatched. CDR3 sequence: CASSLWDSSGNTIYF. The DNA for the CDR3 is TGTGCCAGCAGCTTATGGGACAGCTCTGGAAACACCATATATTTT.

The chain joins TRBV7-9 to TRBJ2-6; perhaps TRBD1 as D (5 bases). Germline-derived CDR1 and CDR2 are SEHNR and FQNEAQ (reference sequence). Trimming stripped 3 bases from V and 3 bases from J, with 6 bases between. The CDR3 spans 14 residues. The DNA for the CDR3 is TGTGCCAGCAGCTTGGGGCTTGGGGCCAACGTCCTGACTTTC. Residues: CASSLGLGANVLTF. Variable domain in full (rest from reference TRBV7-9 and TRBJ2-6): DTGVSQNPRHKITKRGQNVTFRCDPISEHNRLYWYRQTLGQGPEFLTYFQNEAQLEKSRLLSDRFSAERPKGSFSTLEIQRTEQGDSAMYLCASSLGLGANVLTFGAGSRLTVL.

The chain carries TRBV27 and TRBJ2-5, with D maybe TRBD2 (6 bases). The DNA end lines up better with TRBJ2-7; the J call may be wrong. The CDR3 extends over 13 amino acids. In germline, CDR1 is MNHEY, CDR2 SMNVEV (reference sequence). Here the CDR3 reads CASSSWRAYEQYF. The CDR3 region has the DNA TGTGCCAGCAGTTCTTGGAGGGCCTACGAGCAGTACTTC.

Here the CDR3 DNA reads TGCGCCAGCAGCCAAGGGGTAGGGAGGTTCTTC. Translation: CASSQGVGRFF. The V and J genes are TRBV4-1 and TRBJ2-1, with a weak D call TRBD2 (5 bases). The CDR3 length is 11 residues. With 1 base removed from V and 15 bases from J, the gap between germline ends came to 10 bases. Germline CDR1 MGHRA, CDR2 YSYEKL.

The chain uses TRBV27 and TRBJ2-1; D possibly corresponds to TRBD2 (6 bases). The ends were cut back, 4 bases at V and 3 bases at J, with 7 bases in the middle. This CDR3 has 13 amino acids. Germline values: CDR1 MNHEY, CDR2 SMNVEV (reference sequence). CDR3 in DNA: TGTGCCAGCAGTTGGACTATCTACAATGAGCAGTTCTTC. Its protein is CASSWTIYNEQFF.

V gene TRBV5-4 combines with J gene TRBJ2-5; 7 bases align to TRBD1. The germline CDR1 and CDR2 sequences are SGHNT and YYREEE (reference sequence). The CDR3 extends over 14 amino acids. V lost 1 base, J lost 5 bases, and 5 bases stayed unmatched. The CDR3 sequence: CASSLKGGRETQYF. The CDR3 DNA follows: TGTGCCAGCAGCTTGAAAGGGGGCCGGGAGACCCAGTACTTC.